This record looks at one TCR beta chain sequence and its context. The sample contains more than one DNA sequence encoding this CDR3. Per the germline V gene, CDR1 is MNHEY and CDR2 is SMNVEV (reference sequence). There are 15 residues in the CDR3. J gave up 4 bases and V 4 bases, and 7 bases lay outside the gene matches. The data were obtained in a study of blood T cell repertoires in COVID-19. Whole-study context: Samples came from the United States, Italy and Spain, spanning acute and convalescent COVID-19. From T cells, B-cell-depleted T cells, or PBMCs came the material, which was cDNA or gDNA.

Per the original methods: Reference gene primer amplification gave estimated nucleated cell counts. The method was immunoSEQ multiplex PCR; TCRdb's version includes in-frame clones alone and lacks a portion of them. V, J and clone size are those of that table, while D and trimming were read from the DNA. The sample includes approximately 300,000 clones, approximately 86% of them seen just once. The sample consisted of peripheral blood. The origin of this receptor is a woman aged 50 to 60 with active or convalescent COVID-19. The gene calls are TRBV27 and TRBJ1-1, with 9 bases lining up with TRBD1. CDR3 residues: CASSSGQGFGTEAFF. CDR3 in DNA: TGTGCCAGCAGTTCCGGACAGGGGTTCGGCACTGAAGCTTTCTTT.